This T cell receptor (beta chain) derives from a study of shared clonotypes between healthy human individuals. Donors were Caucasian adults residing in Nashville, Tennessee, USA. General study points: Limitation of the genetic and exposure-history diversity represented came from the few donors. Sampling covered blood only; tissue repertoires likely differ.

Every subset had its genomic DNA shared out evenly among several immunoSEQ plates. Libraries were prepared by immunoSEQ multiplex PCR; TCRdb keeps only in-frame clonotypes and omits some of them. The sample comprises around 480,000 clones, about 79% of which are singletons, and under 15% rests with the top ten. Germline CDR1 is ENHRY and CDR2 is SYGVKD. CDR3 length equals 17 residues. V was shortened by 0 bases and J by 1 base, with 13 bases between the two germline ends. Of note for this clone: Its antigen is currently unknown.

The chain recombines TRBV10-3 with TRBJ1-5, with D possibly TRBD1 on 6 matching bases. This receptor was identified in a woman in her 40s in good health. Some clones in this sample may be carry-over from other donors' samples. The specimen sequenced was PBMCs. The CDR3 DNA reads TGTGCCATCAGTGAGTCTCCACGGACAGCGAGCAATCAGCCCCAGCATTTT. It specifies CAISESPRTASNQPQHF.